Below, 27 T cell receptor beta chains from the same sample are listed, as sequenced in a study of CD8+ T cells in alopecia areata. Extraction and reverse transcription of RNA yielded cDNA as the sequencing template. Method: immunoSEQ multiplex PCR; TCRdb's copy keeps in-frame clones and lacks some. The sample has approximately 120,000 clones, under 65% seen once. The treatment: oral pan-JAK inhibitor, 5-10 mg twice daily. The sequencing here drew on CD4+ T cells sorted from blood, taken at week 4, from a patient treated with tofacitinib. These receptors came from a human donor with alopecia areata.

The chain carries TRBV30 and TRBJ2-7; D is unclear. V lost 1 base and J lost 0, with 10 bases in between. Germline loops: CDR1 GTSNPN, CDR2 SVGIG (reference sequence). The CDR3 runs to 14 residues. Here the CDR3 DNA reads TGTGCCTGGAGTGATCGCTCCCTCTCCTACGAGCAGTACTTC. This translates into CAWSDRSLSYEQYF.

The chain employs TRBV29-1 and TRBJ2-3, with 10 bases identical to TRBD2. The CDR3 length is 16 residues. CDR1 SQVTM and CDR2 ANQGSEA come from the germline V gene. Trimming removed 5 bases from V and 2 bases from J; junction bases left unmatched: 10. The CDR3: CSVHSLAGGSTDTQYF. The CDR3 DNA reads TGCAGCGTTCACTCTTTAGCGGGGGGATCCACAGATACGCAGTATTTT.

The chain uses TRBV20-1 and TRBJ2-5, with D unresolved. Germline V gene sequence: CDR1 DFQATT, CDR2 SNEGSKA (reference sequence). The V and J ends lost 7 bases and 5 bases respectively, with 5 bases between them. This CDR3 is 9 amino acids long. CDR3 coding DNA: TGCAGTGGGGGTGAGACCCAGTACTTC. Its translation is CSGGETQYF.

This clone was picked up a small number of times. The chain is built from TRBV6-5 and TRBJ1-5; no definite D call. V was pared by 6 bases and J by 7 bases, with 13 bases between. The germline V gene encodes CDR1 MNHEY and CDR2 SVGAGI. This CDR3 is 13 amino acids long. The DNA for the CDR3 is TGTGCCAGCAGAGGGAGGGATAAGCAGCCCCAGCATTTT. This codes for CASRGRDKQPQHF.

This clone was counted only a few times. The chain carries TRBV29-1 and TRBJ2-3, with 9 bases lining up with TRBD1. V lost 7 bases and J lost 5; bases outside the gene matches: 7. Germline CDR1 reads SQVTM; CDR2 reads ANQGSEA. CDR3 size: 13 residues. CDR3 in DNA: TGCAGCGCCTCCGGGACAGGGAAAGATACGCAGTATTTT. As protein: CSASGTGKDTQYF.

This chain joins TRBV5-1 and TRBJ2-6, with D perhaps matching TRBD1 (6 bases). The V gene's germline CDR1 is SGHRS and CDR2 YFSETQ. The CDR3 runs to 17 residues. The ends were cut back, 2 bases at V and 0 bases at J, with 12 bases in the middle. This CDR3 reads CASSLSTGSSGANVLTF. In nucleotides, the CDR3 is TGCGCCAGCAGCTTATCTACAGGGAGCTCTGGGGCCAACGTCCTGACTTTC.

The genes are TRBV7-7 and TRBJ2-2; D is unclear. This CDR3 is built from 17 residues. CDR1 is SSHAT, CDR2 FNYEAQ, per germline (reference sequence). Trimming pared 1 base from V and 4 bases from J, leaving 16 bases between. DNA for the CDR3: TGTGCCAGCAGCTTAGGGCCGCCCTCCCGACCCACCGGGGAGCTGTTTTTT. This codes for CASSLGPPSRPTGELFF.

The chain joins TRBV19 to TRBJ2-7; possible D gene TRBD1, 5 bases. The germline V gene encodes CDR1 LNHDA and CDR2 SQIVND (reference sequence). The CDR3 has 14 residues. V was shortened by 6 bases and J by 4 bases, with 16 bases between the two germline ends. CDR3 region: CASSTMTAKYEQYF. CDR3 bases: TGTGCCAGTAGCACAATGACAGCTAAATACGAGCAGTACTTC. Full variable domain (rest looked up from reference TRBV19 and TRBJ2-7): DGGITQSPKYLFRKEGQNVTLSCEQNLNHDAMYWYRQDPGQGLRLIYYSQIVNDFQKGDIAEGYSVSREKKESFPLTVTSAQKNPTAFYLCASSTMTAKYEQYFGPGTRLTVT.

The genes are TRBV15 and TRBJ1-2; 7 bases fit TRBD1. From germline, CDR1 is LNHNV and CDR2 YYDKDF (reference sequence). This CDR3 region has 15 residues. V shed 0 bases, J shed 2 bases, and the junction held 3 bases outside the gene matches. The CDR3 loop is CATSRDDRENYGYTF. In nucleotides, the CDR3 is TGTGCCACCAGCAGAGACGACAGGGAAAACTATGGCTACACCTTC.

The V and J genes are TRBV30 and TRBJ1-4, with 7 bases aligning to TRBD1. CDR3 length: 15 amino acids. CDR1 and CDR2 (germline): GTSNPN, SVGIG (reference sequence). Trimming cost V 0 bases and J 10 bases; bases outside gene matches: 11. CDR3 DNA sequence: TGTGCCTGGAGTGTACGGGGTGGAGGGGGCGGAAAACTGTTTTTT. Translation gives CAWSVRGGGGGKLFF.

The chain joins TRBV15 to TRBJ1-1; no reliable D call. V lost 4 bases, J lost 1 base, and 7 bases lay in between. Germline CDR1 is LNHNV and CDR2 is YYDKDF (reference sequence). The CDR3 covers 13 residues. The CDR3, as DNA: TGTGCCACCAGCAAAACCCCGAACACTGAAGCTTTCTTT. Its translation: CATSKTPNTEAFF.

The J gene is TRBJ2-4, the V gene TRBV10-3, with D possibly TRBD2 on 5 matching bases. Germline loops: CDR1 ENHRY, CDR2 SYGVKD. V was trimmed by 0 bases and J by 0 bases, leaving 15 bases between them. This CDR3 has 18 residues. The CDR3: CAISESRVLAGAKNIQYF. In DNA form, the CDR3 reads TGTGCCATCAGTGAGTCGAGGGTGTTGGCGGGAGCCAAAAACATTCAGTACTTC.

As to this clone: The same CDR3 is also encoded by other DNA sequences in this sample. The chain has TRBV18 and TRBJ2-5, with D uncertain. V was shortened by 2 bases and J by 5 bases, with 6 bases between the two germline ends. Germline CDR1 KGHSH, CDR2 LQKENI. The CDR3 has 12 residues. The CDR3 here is CASSPYQETQYF. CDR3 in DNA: TGTGCCAGCTCACCATATCAGGAGACCCAGTACTTC. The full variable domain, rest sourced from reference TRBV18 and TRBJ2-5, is NAGVMQNPRHLVRRRGQEARLRCSPMKGHSHVYWYRQLPEEGLKFMVYLQKENIIDESGMPKERFSAEFPKEGPSILRIQQVVRGDSAAYFCASSPYQETQYFGPGTRLLVL.

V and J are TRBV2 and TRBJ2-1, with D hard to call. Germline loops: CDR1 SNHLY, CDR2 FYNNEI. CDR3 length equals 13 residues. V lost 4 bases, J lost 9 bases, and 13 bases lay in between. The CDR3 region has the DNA TGTGCCAGCAGTGTGCTGGGCTGGGGTGAGCAGTTCTTC. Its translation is CASSVLGWGEQFF.

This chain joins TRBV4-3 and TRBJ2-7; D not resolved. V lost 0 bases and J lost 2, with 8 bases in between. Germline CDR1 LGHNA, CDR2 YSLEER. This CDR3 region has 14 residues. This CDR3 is CASSQDKETYEQYF. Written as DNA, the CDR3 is TGCGCCAGCAGCCAAGATAAGGAGACCTACGAGCAGTACTTC.

The DNA of the CDR3 is TGTGCCAGCAGCGTAGCCCTGGACAGGGTCAATGAGCAGTTCTTC. Amino acid sequence: CASSVALDRVNEQFF. The rearrangement links TRBV9 to TRBJ2-1; 8 nucleotides align to TRBD1. The CDR3 runs 15 residues. V lost 0 bases, J lost 6 bases, and 5 bases stayed unmatched. The germline gives CDR1 SGDLS, CDR2 YYNGEE.

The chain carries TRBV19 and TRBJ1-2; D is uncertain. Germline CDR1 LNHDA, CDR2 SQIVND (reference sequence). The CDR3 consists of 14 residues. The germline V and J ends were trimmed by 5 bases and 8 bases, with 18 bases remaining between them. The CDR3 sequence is CASSQPAMTEGYTF. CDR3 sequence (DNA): TGTGCCAGTAGTCAGCCGGCCATGACGGAGGGCTACACCTTC.

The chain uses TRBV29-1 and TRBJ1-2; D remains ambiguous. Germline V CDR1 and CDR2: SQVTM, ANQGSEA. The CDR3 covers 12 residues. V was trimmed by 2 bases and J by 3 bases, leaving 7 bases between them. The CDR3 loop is CSVEREYYGYTF. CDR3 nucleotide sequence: TGCAGCGTTGAACGAGAGTACTATGGCTACACCTTC.

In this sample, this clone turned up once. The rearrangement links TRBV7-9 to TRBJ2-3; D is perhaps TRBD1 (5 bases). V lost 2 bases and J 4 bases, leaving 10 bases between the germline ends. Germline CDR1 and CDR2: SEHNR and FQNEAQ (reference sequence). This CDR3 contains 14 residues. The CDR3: CASSLIRGADTQYF. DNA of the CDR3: TGTGCCAGCAGCTTAATAAGGGGTGCAGATACGCAGTATTTT. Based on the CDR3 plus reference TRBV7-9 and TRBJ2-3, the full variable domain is DTGVSQNPRHKITKRGQNVTFRCDPISEHNRLYWYRQTLGQGPEFLTYFQNEAQLEKSRLLSDRFSAERPKGSFSTLEIQRTEQGDSAMYLCASSLIRGADTQYFGPGTRLTVL.

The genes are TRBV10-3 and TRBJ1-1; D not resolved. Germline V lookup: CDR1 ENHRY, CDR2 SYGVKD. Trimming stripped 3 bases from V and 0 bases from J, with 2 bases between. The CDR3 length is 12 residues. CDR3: CAISDLNTEAFF. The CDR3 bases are TGTGCCATCAGTGATTTGAACACTGAAGCTTTCTTT.

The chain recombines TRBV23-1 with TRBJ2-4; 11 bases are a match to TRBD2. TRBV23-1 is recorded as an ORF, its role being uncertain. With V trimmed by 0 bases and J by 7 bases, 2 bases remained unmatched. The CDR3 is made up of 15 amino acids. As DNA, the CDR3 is TGCGCCAGCAGTCAATCGTCTAGCGGGGGGAACATTCAGTACTTC. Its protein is CASSQSSSGGNIQYF.

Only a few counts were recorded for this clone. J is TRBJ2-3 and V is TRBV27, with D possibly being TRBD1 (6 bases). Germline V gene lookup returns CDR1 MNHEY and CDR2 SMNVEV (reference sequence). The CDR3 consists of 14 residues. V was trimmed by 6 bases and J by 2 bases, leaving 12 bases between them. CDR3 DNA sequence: TGTGCCAGCAGCTCACGGGACACCACAGATACGCAGTATTTT. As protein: CASSSRDTTDTQYF.

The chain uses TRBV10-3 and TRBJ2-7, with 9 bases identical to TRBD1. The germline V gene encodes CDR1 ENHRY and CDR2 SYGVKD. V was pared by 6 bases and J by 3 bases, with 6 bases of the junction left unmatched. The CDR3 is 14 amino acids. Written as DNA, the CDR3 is TGTGCCATCAGGGCCGGGACAGGGATCTACGAGCAGTACTTC. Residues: CAIRAGTGIYEQYF.

CDR3 amino acids: CASSLLVSNQPQHF. DNA of the CDR3: TGTGCCAGCAGCTTGTTAGTTAGCAATCAGCCCCAGCATTTT. V and J are TRBV5-6 and TRBJ1-5; D unclear. The germline V gene encodes CDR1 SGHDT and CDR2 YYEEEE. V was trimmed by 1 base and J by 0 bases, leaving 5 bases between them. The CDR3 loop spans 14 amino acids.

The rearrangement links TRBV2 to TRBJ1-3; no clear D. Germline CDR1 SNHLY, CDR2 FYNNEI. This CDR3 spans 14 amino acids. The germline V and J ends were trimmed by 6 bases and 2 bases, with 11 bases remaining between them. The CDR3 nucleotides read TGTGCCAGCAGCTTTGCCTCACCTGGAAACACCATATATTTT. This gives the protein CASSFASPGNTIYF.

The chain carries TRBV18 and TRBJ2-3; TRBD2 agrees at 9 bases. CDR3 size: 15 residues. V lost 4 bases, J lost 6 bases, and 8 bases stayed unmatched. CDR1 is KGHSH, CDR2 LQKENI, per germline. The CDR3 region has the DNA TGTGCCAGCTCACTTCAAGCGGGAGGAGGCGATACGCAGTATTTT. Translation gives CASSLQAGGGDTQYF.

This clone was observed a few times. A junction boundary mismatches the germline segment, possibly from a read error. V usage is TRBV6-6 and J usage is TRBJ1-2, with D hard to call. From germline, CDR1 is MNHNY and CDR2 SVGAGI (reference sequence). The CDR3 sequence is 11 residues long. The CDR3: CASSEISAAPF. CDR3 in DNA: TGTGCCAGCAGTGAAATTTCGGCAGCTCCCTTC.